These 27 T cell receptor beta chains came from one sample sequenced in a study of T cell responses to AZD1222 COVID-19 vaccine (dated by TCRdb to the early 2020s). The library was generated by the immunoSEQ multiplex PCR assay. The immuneACCESS repertoire file appears here via TCRdb, limited to in-frame rearrangements. These files lack a portion of the clones; in checked studies, under half of the deficit traces to unresolved V genes, and the cause of the others is not known. Present in this sample are roughly 130,000 clones, approximately 94% of which were seen just once. The ten largest clones add up to around 7% of the sample. This specimen's time point label, per the study, means: baseline before first vaccination. The source material was peripheral blood, sampled on day 0 of AZD1222 vaccination. These receptors all stem from an adult in good health.

This chain uses TRBV7-7 with TRBJ2-1; 7 nucleotides line up with TRBD1. The CDR3 contains 14 residues. From germline, CDR1 is SSHAT and CDR2 FNYEAQ (reference sequence). After removal of 1 base from V and 4 bases from J, the junction contained 1 base not matched to a gene. The DNA of the CDR3 is TGTGCCAGCAGCTTAGGACAGGGTTACAATGAGCAGTTCTTC. It codes for CASSLGQGYNEQFF.

The chain couples TRBV4-2 to TRBJ1-1, with unresolved D. The CDR3 contains 14 residues. Trimming cost V 0 bases and J 1 base, with 6 bases left between them. Germline assignment: CDR1 LGHNA and CDR2 YNFKEQ. CDR3 bases: TGTGCCAGCAGCCAAGACAGGCAGAACACTGAAGCTTTCTTT. Protein: CASSQDRQNTEAFF.

The DNA for the CDR3 is TGTGCCAGTAGTATCCAGCCAAACACCGGGGAGCTGTTTTTT. Protein: CASSIQPNTGELFF. V usage is TRBV19 and J usage is TRBJ2-2; no definite D call. Trimming pared 3 bases from V and 2 bases from J, leaving 7 bases between. Germline CDR1 is LNHDA and CDR2 is SQIVND (reference sequence). The CDR3 has 14 amino acids.

The chain links TRBV12-3 or TRBV12-4 to TRBJ1-5; D is undetermined. With 4 bases removed from V and 5 bases from J, the gap between germline ends came to 9 bases. The CDR3 spans 13 residues. For the CDR3, the DNA is TGTGCCAGCAGTTCTGTTATCCATCAGCCCCAGCATTTT. Residues: CASSSVIHQPQHF.

The CDR3, as DNA: TGCGCCAGCAGCTTGCGGGCGGGAGGTACCTACAATGAGCAGTTCTTC. Amino acid sequence: CASSLRAGGTYNEQFF. V usage is TRBV5-1 and J usage is TRBJ2-1; 8 nucleotides align to TRBD2. The CDR3 sequence is 16 residues long. Germline V gene lookup returns CDR1 SGHRS and CDR2 YFSETQ. V gave up 1 base and J gave up 2 bases; unmatched junction bases: 5.

This rearrangement joins TRBV7-2 to TRBJ2-1; D is unclear. Deletions cut 0 bases from V and 4 bases from J, with 7 bases between. The CDR3 contains 14 residues. The germline CDR1 and CDR2 sequences are SGHTA and FQGNSA. The CDR3 DNA is TGTGCCAGCAGCTTAGCGTTCCCTTACAATGAGCAGTTCTTC. Protein sequence: CASSLAFPYNEQFF. Full variable domain (remainder filled in from reference TRBV7-2 and TRBJ2-1): GAGVSQSPSNKVTEKGKDVELRCDPISGHTALYWYRQSLGQGLEFLIYFQGNSAPDKSGLPSDRFSAERTGGSVSTLTIQRTQQEDSAVYLCASSLAFPYNEQFFGPGTRLTVL.

The rearrangement links TRBV10-1 to TRBJ2-2; 10 positions agree with TRBD2. The trim removed 11 bases at V and 3 bases at J, leaving 12 bases unmatched. The CDR3 contains 16 residues. Germline V gene lookup returns CDR1 WNHNN and CDR2 SYGVQD (reference sequence). The CDR3 DNA reads TGCGCCTTATCCGTCCAAGCGGGAGGGGACACCGGGGAGCTGTTTTTT. Amino acid sequence: CALSVQAGGDTGELFF.

The CDR3 here is CASSLGAGTITEAFF. For the CDR3, the DNA is TGCGCCAGCAGCTTGGGAGCGGGGACAATCACTGAAGCTTTCTTT. This chain connects TRBV5-1 to TRBJ1-1; maybe TRBD1 (6 bases). The V gene lost 0 bases and the J gene lost 4 bases, with 13 bases spanning the gap. In germline, CDR1 is SGHRS, CDR2 YFSETQ. The CDR3 length is 15 residues.

This rearrangement joins TRBV6-5 to TRBJ1-5; D unclear. CDR3 length: 14 amino acids. Germline V gives CDR1 MNHEY, CDR2 SVGAGI. Trimming took 6 bases from V and 2 from J, leaving 11 bases between them. The CDR3: CASRTVRGNQPQHF. As DNA, the CDR3 is TGTGCCAGCAGAACCGTAAGGGGCAATCAGCCCCAGCATTTT.

The chain is built from TRBV6-5 and TRBJ1-6; D is unresolved. Germline V gene sequence: CDR1 MNHEY, CDR2 SVGAGI. The CDR3 has 13 residues. Trimming removed 6 bases from V and 5 bases from J, with 8 bases in between. The CDR3 region is CASRNVNNSPLHF. The DNA for the CDR3 is TGTGCCAGCAGAAACGTGAATAATTCACCCCTCCACTTT.

As for this clone: The junction departs from germline at one end; a sequencing error may be responsible. The chain employs TRBV2 and TRBJ2-6; 14 nucleotides agree with TRBD2. Germline V gene sequence: CDR1 SNHLY, CDR2 FYNNEI. The CDR3 is made up of 17 amino acids. The chain's CDR3 is CATSAGLAGAGANVLTF. The DNA for the CDR3 is TGTGCCACCAGTGCGGGACTAGCGGGAGCTGGGGCCAACGTCCTGACTTTC.

The J gene is TRBJ1-5, the V gene TRBV7-9; the D is unclear. V gave up 1 base and J gave up 4 bases, with 5 bases separating them. Germline assignment: CDR1 SEHNR and CDR2 FQNEAQ (reference sequence). This CDR3 contains 13 residues. The CDR3 DNA reads TGTGCCAGCAGCTTAGGGCCGAATCAGCCCCAGCATTTT. Translation gives CASSLGPNQPQHF.

The rearrangement links TRBV6-6 to TRBJ2-2; possibly TRBD1 for D (6 bases). Germline V lookup: CDR1 MNHNY, CDR2 SVGAGI (reference sequence). V lost 2 bases, J lost 8 bases, and 9 bases lay in between. This CDR3 is built from 13 residues. CDR3 sequence reads: CASSYIRGGELFF. The CDR3 coding sequence is TGTGCCAGCAGTTACATCAGGGGAGGGGAGCTGTTTTTT.

The chain couples TRBV15 to TRBJ2-3, with 11 bases matching TRBD2. Per the germline V gene, CDR1 is LNHNV and CDR2 is YYDKDF (reference sequence). Losses at the gene ends were 5 bases for V and 5 bases for J; bases not matched to a gene: 9. CDR3 length: 16 amino acids. DNA of the CDR3: TGTGCCACCAGCCCGATAGCGGGAGGGCCGCAAGATACGCAGTATTTT. Translation gives CATSPIAGGPQDTQYF.

This chain links TRBV29-1 with TRBJ1-3; D not resolved. V was clipped by 4 bases and J by 3 bases, with 13 bases between them. The CDR3 runs to 14 residues. Germline V lookup: CDR1 SQVTM, CDR2 ANQGSEA. CDR3 sequence reads: CSVGPEGGGNTIYF. The DNA for the CDR3 is TGCAGCGTTGGTCCGGAGGGTGGTGGAAACACCATATATTTT.

CDR3 loop: CASSLGIGGDYGYTF. The CDR3 DNA reads as TGTGCCAGCAGCTTAGGCATTGGGGGCGACTATGGCTACACCTTC. The chain couples TRBV7-9 to TRBJ1-2; D perhaps matches TRBD1 (6 bases). Trimming shortened V by 1 base and J by 3 bases, and 12 bases separated the two germline ends. Per germline, CDR1 SEHNR and CDR2 FQNEAQ (reference sequence). The CDR3 totals 15 residues.

The chain links TRBV5-1 to TRBJ2-1; 9 bases are a match to TRBD2. J lost 4 bases, V lost 4 bases, and 6 bases had no gene match. This CDR3 has 15 residues. Germline V CDR1 and CDR2: SGHRS, YFSETQ. The CDR3 coding sequence is TGCGCCAGCAGCATTACTAGCGGGCCGTACAATGAGCAGTTCTTC. Its protein is CASSITSGPYNEQFF.

This chain uses TRBV5-1 with TRBJ1-2; D not resolved. Deletions cut 0 bases from V and 8 bases from J, with 14 bases between. Germline CDR1 reads SGHRS; CDR2 reads YFSETQ. The CDR3 sequence is 14 residues long. The CDR3 here is CASSLGFAGGGYTF. In DNA form, the CDR3 reads TGCGCCAGCAGCTTGGGTTTTGCCGGTGGCGGCTACACCTTC.

The V and J genes are TRBV9 and TRBJ2-1; 13 bases match TRBD2. Germline V gene data show CDR1 as SGDLS and CDR2 as YYNGEE. Trimming at V came to 3 bases and at J to 9 bases, leaving 9 bases not matched to a gene. The CDR3 spans 16 residues. The DNA of the CDR3 is TGTGCCAGCAGCGGAAAACTAGCGGGAGGGCCGGCTGAGCAGTTCTTC. It is translated as CASSGKLAGGPAEQFF. Based on the CDR3 plus reference TRBV9 and TRBJ2-1, the full variable domain is DSGVTQTPKHLITATGQRVTLRCSPRSGDLSVYWYQQSLDQGLQFLIQYYNGEERAKGNILERFSAQQFPDLHSELNLSSLELGDSALYFCASSGKLAGGPAEQFFGPGTRLTVL.

V gene TRBV30 combines with J gene TRBJ1-3; no definite D call. V was trimmed by 4 bases and J by 0 bases, leaving 13 bases between them. Germline CDR1 and CDR2: GTSNPN and SVGIG (reference sequence). CDR3 length: 15 amino acids. The chain's CDR3 is CAWNNAGFSGNTIYF. The CDR3 DNA reads as TGTGCCTGGAATAATGCCGGGTTCTCTGGAAACACCATATATTTT.

The J gene is TRBJ2-1, the V gene TRBV28; no reliable D call. The V and J ends lost 4 bases and 0 bases respectively, with 7 bases between them. CDR3 size: 14 residues. Germline lookup yields CDR1 MDHEN and CDR2 SYDVKM. CDR3 in amino acids: CASSSPVSYNEQFF. The CDR3 nucleotides are TGTGCCAGCAGTTCCCCCGTCTCCTACAATGAGCAGTTCTTC.

The rearrangement joins TRBV6-1 to TRBJ2-7; 11 nucleotides align to TRBD1. Germline V gives CDR1 MNHNS, CDR2 SASEGT. The V and J ends lost 2 bases and 5 bases, in that order; junction bases with no gene match: 8. The CDR3 covers 16 residues. Here the CDR3 DNA reads TGTGCCAGCAGTGAACATACGGGACAGGGGGGGAACGAGCAGTACTTC. Its protein product is CASSEHTGQGGNEQYF.

This clone was picked up one time. The gene calls are TRBV19 and TRBJ1-2; D is possibly TRBD1 (6 bases). There are 12 residues in the CDR3. The V end lost 7 bases, the J end lost 6 bases, and 12 bases lay between the germline ends. The germline V gene encodes CDR1 LNHDA and CDR2 SQIVND (reference sequence). In DNA form, the CDR3 reads TGTGCCAGTACGACAGGTTCTAATGGCTACACCTTC. Its translation: CASTTGSNGYTF.

The chain uses TRBV5-1 and TRBJ2-5; 11 nucleotides align to TRBD2. Germline V gene sequence: CDR1 SGHRS, CDR2 YFSETQ. V lost 3 bases to trimming and J lost 2 bases; unmatched junction nucleotides: 6. The CDR3 is made up of 16 amino acids. The CDR3 nucleotides read TGCGCCAGCAGCTCACCCTGGACTAGCGGGCAAGAGACCCAGTACTTC. This translates into CASSSPWTSGQETQYF.

The chain couples TRBV7-2 to TRBJ1-6; 9 positions agree with TRBD1. J gave up 4 bases and V 4 bases, and 8 bases lay outside the gene matches. The CDR3 consists of 17 residues. Germline values: CDR1 SGHTA, CDR2 FQGNSA. For the CDR3, the DNA is TGTGCCAGCAGCTCCCGAGGGACAGGGTCATATAATTCACCCCTCCACTTT. Protein product: CASSSRGTGSYNSPLHF.

The rearrangement joins TRBV7-2 to TRBJ1-6; no firm D call. CDR3 size: 16 residues. V was trimmed by 7 bases and J by 0 bases, leaving 13 bases between them. Germline CDR1 SGHTA, CDR2 FQGNSA. The CDR3 loop reads CASTQTRSSYNSPLHF. CDR3 coding DNA: TGTGCCAGCACCCAGACCAGAAGCTCCTATAATTCACCCCTCCACTTT.

CDR3 sequence reads: CATLATESYNEQFF. Here the CDR3 DNA reads TGTGCCACCCTGGCGACGGAATCCTACAATGAGCAGTTCTTC. The chain uses TRBV2 and TRBJ2-1; no definite D call. Germline V CDR1 and CDR2: SNHLY, FYNNEI. The CDR3 runs to 14 residues. Between the trimmed V and J ends, which lost 10 bases and 1 base, there was a span of 14 bases.